The T cell receptor beta chain under discussion was sequenced for a study of PD-1 blockade in classical Hodgkin lymphoma. Whole-study findings and limits: There was a significant rise in CD4+ TCR diversity by C4D1, with no such rise for CD8+.

Patients all relapsed after autologous stem cell transplantation, and there was variation in brentuximab vedotin exposure. Reported best responses ranged across complete response, partial response or progressive disease. The repertoire was sequenced with immunoSEQ multiplex PCR; TCRdb's copy has only in-frame clones and lacks some. The sample records around 43,000 clones, roughly 73% being singletons. The CDR3 is 12 residues long. The V gene's germline CDR1 is MGHDK and CDR2 SYGVNS. Trimming shortened V by 11 bases and J by 1 base, and 8 bases separated the two germline ends. A word on this clone: What it binds is not known.

The specimen comprised peripheral blood mononuclear cells (PBMCs), sampled at baseline. This receptor was obtained from a human donor with classical Hodgkin lymphoma. This sequence joins TRBV25-1 and TRBJ2-2; D unresolved. CDR3 sequence reads: CASDGNTGELFF. In DNA form, the CDR3 reads TGTGCCTCCGACGGGAACACCGGGGAGCTGTTTTTT.